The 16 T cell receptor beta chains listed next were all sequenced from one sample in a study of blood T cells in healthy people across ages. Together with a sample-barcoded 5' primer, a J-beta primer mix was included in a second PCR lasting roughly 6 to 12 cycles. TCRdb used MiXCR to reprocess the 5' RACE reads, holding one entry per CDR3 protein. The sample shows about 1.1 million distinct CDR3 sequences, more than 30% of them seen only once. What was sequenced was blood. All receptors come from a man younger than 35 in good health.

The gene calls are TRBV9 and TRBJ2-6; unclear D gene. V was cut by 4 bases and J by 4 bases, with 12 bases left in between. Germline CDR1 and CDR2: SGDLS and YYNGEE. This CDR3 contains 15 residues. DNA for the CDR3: TGTGCCAGCAGCCCGCAGGTACTGGGGGCCAACGTCCTGACTTTC. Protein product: CASSPQVLGANVLTF.

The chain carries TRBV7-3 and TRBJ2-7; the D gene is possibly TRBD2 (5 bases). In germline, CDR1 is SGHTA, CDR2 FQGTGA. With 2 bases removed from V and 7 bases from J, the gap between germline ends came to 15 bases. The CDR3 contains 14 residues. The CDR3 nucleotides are TGTGCCAGCAGCTTAGTACGGGGTGTTAATGAGCAGTACTTC. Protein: CASSLVRGVNEQYF.

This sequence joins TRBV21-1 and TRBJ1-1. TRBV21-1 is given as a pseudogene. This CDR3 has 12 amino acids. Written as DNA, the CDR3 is TGTGCCAGCAGTTACGGGGAACATGAAGCTTTCTTT. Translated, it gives CASSYGEHEAFF.

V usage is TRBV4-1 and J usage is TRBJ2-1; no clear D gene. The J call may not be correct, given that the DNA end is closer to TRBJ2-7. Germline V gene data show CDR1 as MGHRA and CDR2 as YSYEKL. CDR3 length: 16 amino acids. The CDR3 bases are TGCGCCAGCAGCCGATTACCAGAGAGCTCCTACAATGAGCAGTACTTC. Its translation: CASSRLPESSYNEQYF.

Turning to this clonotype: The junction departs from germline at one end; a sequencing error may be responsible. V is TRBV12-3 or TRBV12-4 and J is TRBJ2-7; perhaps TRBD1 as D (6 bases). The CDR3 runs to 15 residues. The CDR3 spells CVSSPHRDHYYEQYF. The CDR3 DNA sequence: TGTGTCAGCAGTCCCCACAGGGACCACTACTACGAGCAGTACTTC.

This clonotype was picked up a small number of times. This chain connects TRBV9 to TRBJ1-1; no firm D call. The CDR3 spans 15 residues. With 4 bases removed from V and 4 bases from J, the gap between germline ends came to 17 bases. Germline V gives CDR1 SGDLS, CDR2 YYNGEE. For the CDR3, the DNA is TGTGCCAGCAGCTCGAGGGAGGGATTGGGCACTGAAGCTTTCTTT. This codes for CASSSREGLGTEAFF. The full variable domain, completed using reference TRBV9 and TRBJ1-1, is DSGVTQTPKHLITATGQRVTLRCSPRSGDLSVYWYQQSLDQGLQFLIQYYNGEERAKGNILERFSAQQFPDLHSELNLSSLELGDSALYFCASSSREGLGTEAFFGQGTRLTVV.

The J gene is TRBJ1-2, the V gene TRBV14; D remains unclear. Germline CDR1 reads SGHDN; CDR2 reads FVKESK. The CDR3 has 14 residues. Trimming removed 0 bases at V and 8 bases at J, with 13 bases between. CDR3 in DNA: TGTGCCAGCAGCCAAGATTTGTCCTCCCGGGGCTACACCTTC. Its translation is CASSQDLSSRGYTF.

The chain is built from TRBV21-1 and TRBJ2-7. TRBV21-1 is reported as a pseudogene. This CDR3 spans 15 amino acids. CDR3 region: CASSKARQASYEQYF. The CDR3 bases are TGTGCCAGCAGCAAAGCGCGGCAGGCCTCCTACGAGCAGTACTTC.

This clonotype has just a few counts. The CDR3 DNA reads as TGTGCCATCAGTGATCTTTTACAGGGGGCCGGCTATGGCTACACCTTC. Its protein is CAISDLLQGAGYGYTF. V and J are TRBV10-3 and TRBJ1-2; the match to TRBD1 covers 9 bases. The CDR3 sequence is 16 residues long. CDR1 is ENHRY and CDR2 is SYGVKD in the germline V gene. The junction had 9 bases not matched to a gene; V was cut back by 3 bases and J by 4 bases.

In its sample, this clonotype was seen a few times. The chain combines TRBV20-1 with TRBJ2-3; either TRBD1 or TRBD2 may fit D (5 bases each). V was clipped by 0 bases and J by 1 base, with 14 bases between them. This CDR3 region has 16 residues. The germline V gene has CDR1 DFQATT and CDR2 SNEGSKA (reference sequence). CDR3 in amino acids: CSARDWGSDRTDTQYF. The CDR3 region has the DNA TGCAGTGCTAGAGATTGGGGGTCCGACCGCACAGATACGCAGTATTTT.

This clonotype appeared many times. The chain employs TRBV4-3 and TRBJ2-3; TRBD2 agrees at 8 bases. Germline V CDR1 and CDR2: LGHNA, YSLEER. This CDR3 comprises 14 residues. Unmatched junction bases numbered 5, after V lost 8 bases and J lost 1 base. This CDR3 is CASAASGRTDTQYF. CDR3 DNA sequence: TGCGCCAGCGCGGCTAGCGGGCGCACAGATACGCAGTATTTT.

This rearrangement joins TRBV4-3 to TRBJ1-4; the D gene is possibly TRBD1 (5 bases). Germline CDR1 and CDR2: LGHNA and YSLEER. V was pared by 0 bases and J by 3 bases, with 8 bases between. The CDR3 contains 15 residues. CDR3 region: CASSQDGAANEKLFF. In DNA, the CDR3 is TGCGCCAGCAGCCAAGATGGGGCAGCTAATGAAAAACTGTTTTTT.

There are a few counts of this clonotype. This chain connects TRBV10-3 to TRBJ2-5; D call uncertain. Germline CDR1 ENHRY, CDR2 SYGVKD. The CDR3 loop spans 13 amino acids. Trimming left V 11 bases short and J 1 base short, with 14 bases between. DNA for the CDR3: TGTGCCGCATTATACTGGGGCCAAGAGACCCAGTACTTC. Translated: CAALYWGQETQYF.

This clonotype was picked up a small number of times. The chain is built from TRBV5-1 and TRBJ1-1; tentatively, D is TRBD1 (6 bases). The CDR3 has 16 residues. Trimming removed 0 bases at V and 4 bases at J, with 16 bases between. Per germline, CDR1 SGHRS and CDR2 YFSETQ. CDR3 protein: CASSLDVVRGATEAFF. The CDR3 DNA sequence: TGCGCCAGCAGCTTGGATGTGGTCAGGGGAGCCACTGAAGCTTTCTTT.

The CDR3 DNA is TGTGCCAGCAGTTACTACGGGGGCGACAGGGGACCTCTCTATCGGAACTATGGCTACACCTTC. Encoded protein: CASSYYGGDRGPLYRNYGYTF. The chain combines TRBV6-2 or TRBV6-3 with TRBJ1-2, with 8 bases identical to TRBD1. The germline CDR1 and CDR2 sequences are MNHEY and SVGEGT. V trimming: 1 base; J trimming: 2 bases; junction bases outside the gene matches: 21. The CDR3 runs 21 residues.

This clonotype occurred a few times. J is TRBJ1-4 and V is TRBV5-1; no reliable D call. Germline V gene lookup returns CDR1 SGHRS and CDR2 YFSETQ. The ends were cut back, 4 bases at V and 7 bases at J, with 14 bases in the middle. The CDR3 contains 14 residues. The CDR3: CASSGRVGGEKLFF. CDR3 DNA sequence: TGCGCCAGCAGCGGAAGGGTTGGAGGTGAAAAACTGTTTTTT.